The clone carrying this T cell receptor (beta chain) was recorded many times. Its specificity is not known. This sample was taken from a study of T cells in Graves' hyperthyroidism and ophthalmopathy. Study-level results: Expanded thyroid clonotypes (above 0.001) were mostly also found in blood.

Amplified TCR beta CDR3 regions derived from RNA transcripts. When the TCR CDR3 underwent first-round RT-PCR, the HTBI primer set was used. TCRdb reprocessed the multiplex PCR reads via MiXCR and lists one record per CDR3 protein. Of around 260,000 distinct CDR3 sequences listed, approximately 26% were seen once; the top ten hold about a quarter. Germline lookup yields CDR1 SQVTM and CDR2 ANQGSEA. V trimming: 4 bases; J trimming: 2 bases; junction bases outside the gene matches: 5. The CDR3 totals 14 residues. This receptor was obtained from a middle-aged man with Graves' hyperthyroidism that later progressed to Graves' ophthalmopathy. The sequenced sample consisted of blood. The chain combines TRBV29-1 with TRBJ2-5; 9 nucleotides align to TRBD1. The CDR3 loop reads CSVVGQGQQETQYF. CDR3 nucleotide sequence: TGCAGCGTTGTTGGACAGGGGCAGCAAGAGACCCAGTACTTC.